This TCR beta chain was observed in a study of T cell changes during pregnancy in multiple sclerosis. The table came from immunoSEQ multiplex PCR; TCRdb's copy has only in-frame clones and leaves some out. The sample yields some 80,000 clones, nearly 95% seen once. Here the sequenced sample was peripheral blood, taken in the second trimester of pregnancy. The sequence was collected from a female donor with multiple sclerosis, enrolled in a pregnancy study.

The CDR3 nucleotides are TGTGCCAGCAGTTTACTGAATCCCAATGAGGGCTACACCTTC. This sequence encodes CASSLLNPNEGYTF. The V and J genes are TRBV27 and TRBJ1-2; D remains ambiguous. Germline assignment: CDR1 MNHEY and CDR2 SMNVEV (reference sequence). Trimming removed 2 bases at V and 8 bases at J, with 15 bases between. The CDR3 sequence is 14 residues long.